A single T cell receptor beta chain is shown here with its context. The sample originates from a study of T-cell reconstitution after alpha-beta-depleted transplantation in children. Trimming left V 3 bases short and J 8 bases short, with 14 bases between. Germline V gene data show CDR1 as KGHSH and CDR2 as LQKENI. This CDR3 contains 14 residues. Molecular barcoding with unique molecular identifiers was used for the TCRbeta library. Using its own MiXCR run on the PCR reads, TCRdb lists one record per CDR3 protein. The data contain 300,000 to 400,000 distinct CDR3 sequences, more than 10% of them seen just once; the ten biggest clones take up around 4.1%.

The receptor's source is a human donor who donated a stem cell graft to a child with Fanconi anemia. Source: PBMCs, taken from the stem cell graft. The V gene is TRBV18, the J gene TRBJ2-1; D remains ambiguous. CDR3 loop: CASSPALVCDEQFF. As DNA, the CDR3 is TGTGCCAGCTCACCGGCCTTGGTGTGCGATGAGCAGTTCTTC.